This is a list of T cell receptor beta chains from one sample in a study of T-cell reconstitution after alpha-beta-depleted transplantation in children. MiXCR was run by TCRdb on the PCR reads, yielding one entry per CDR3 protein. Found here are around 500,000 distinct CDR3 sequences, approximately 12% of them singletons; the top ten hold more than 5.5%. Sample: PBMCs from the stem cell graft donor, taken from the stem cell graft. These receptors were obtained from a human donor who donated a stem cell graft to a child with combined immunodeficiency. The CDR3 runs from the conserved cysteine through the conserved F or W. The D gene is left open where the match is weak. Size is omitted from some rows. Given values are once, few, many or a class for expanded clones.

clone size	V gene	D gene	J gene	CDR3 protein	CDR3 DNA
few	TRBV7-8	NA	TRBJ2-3	CASSFGGGPADTQYF	TGTGCCAGCAGCTTTGGGGGAGGCCCAGCAGATACGCAGTATTTT
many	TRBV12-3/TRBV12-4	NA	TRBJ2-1	CASSLGTVGDEQFF	TGTGCCAGCAGTTTAGGGACTGTTGGCGATGAGCAGTTCTTC
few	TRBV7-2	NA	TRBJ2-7	CASSLGASFYEQYF	TGTGCCAGCAGCTTAGGGGCATCTTTCTACGAGCAGTACTTC
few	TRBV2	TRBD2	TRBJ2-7	CASLGLAVNIPFYEQYF	TGTGCCAGCCTTGGGCTAGCGGTAAATATCCCTTTCTACGAGCAGTACTTC
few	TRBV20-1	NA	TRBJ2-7	CSARSPSGGTANSYEQYF	TGCAGTGCTAGATCCCCTTCTGGGGGGACAGCGAACTCCTACGAGCAGTACTTC
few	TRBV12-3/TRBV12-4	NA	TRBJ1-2	CASSSSGGLATF	TGTGCCAGCAGTTCCTCGGGGGGGCTAGCCACCTTC
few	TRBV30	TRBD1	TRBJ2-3	CAWRDRGRDTQYF	TGTGCCTGGAGGGACAGGGGGAGAGATACGCAGTATTTT
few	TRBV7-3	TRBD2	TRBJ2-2	CASSRGRAGGELFF	TGTGCCAGCAGCCGCGGGAGGGCCGGCGGGGAGCTGTTTTTT
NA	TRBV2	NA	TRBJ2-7	CASSPHRVGEQYF	TGTGCCAGCAGTCCCCACAGGGTAGGAGAGCAGTACTTC
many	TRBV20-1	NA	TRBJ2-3	CSARDGYTDTQYF	TGCAGTGCTAGAGATGGTTACACAGATACGCAGTATTTT
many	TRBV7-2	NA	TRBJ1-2	CASSHPGRSGYGYTF	TGTGCCAGCAGCCATCCGGGACGTTCAGGCTATGGCTACACCTTC
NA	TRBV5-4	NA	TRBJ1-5	CASSNQGYHQPQHF	TGTGCCAGCAGCAACCAAGGATACCATCAGCCCCAGCATTTT
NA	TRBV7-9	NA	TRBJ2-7	CASSPRTEKTYEQYF	TGTGCCAGCAGCCCCCGGACAGAAAAAACCTACGAGCAGTACTTC
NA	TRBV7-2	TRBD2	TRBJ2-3	CASSLGAGVPDTQYF	TGTGCCAGCAGCTTGGGAGCGGGAGTACCAGATACGCAGTATTTT
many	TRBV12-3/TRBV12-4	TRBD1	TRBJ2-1	CASSLGTGNYNEQFF	TGTGCCAGCAGTTTGGGGACAGGGAACTACAATGAGCAGTTCTTC
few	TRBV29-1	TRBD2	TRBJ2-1	CSVEGRGNYNEQFF	TGCAGCGTTGAGGGGCGGGGGAACTACAATGAGCAGTTCTTC
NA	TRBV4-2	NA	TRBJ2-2	CASSQDEGVGELIF	TGTGCCAGCAGCCAAGATGAGGGGGTCGGGGAGCTGATTTTT
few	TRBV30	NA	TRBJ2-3	CAWSVSGADTQYF	TGTGCCTGGAGTGTAAGTGGTGCAGATACGCAGTATTTT
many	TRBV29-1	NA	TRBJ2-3	CSVSGPGADTQYF	TGCAGCGTTTCTGGCCCTGGGGCAGATACGCAGTATTTT
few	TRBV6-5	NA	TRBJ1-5	CASSYEGYSNQPQHF	TGTGCCAGCAGTTACGAGGGGTATAGCAATCAGCCCCAGCATTTT
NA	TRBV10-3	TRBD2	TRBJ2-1	CAIRIAGGPYNEQFF	TGTGCCATCAGAATAGCGGGAGGACCCTACAATGAGCAGTTCTTC
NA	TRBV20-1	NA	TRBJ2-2	CSARDDQRAGELFF	TGCAGTGCTAGAGATGATCAAAGGGCCGGGGAGCTGTTTTTT
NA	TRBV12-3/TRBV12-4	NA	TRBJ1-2	CAIGGAGRYGYTF	TGTGCCATAGGAGGGGCAGGGAGATATGGCTACACCTTC
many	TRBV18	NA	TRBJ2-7	CASSPWREQYF	TGTGCCAGCTCACCATGGCGCGAGCAGTACTTC
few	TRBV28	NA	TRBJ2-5	CASSFGRGFQETQYF	TGTGCCAGCAGTTTTGGTAGGGGTTTCCAAGAGACCCAGTACTTC
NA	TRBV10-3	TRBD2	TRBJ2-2	CAISEKREGHTGELFF	TGTGCCATCAGTGAAAAGCGGGAGGGCCACACCGGGGAGCTGTTTTTT
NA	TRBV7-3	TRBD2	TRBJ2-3	CASSPTSGGAHTQYF	TGTGCCAGCAGCCCCACTAGCGGGGGGGCCCATACGCAGTATTTT
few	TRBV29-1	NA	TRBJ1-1	CSVGRDRGAEAFF	TGCAGCGTTGGCAGGGACCGGGGGGCTGAAGCTTTCTTT
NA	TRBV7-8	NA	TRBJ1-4	CASSLVSDGKLFF	TGTGCCAGCAGCTTAGTTTCGGACGGAAAACTGTTTTTT
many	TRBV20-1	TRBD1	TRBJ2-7	CSARASGTVSYEQYF	TGCAGTGCTAGAGCCTCCGGGACAGTCTCCTACGAGCAGTACTTC
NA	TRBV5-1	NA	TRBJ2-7	CASSRGGGTGASEQYF	TGCGCCAGCAGCCGGGGTGGTGGGACTGGCGCCTCGGAGCAGTACTTC
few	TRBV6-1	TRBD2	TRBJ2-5	CASRRAGMKETQYF	TGTGCCAGCAGAAGAGCGGGGATGAAAGAGACCCAGTACTTC
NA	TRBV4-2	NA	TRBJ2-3	CASSPGWLPSTDTQYF	TGTGCCAGCAGCCCCGGTTGGCTACCTAGCACAGATACGCAGTATTTT
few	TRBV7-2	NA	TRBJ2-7	CASSLAAGYYEQYF	TGTGCCAGCAGCTTAGCCGCAGGGTACTACGAGCAGTACTTC
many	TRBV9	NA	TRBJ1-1	CASSVTGSGNTEAFF	TGTGCCAGCAGCGTTACAGGGTCGGGGAACACTGAAGCTTTCTTT
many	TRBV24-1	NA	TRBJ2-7	CATSDSDRTYEQYF	TGTGCCACCAGTGACTCCGACAGAACCTACGAGCAGTACTTC
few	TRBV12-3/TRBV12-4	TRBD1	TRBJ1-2	CASSSPGTGFGYTF	TGTGCCAGCAGTTCTCCGGGGACAGGGTTCGGCTACACCTTC
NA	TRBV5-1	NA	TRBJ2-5	CASSLAFAPPQETQYF	TGCGCCAGCAGCTTGGCCTTCGCGCCCCCCCAAGAGACCCAGTACTTC
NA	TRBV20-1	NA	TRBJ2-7	CSARDSGTPYEQYF	TGCAGTGCTAGAGATAGTGGGACCCCCTACGAGCAGTACTTC
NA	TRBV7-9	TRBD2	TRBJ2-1	CASRGGGLRQFF	TGTGCCAGCAGGGGCGGGGGGCTAAGACAGTTCTTC